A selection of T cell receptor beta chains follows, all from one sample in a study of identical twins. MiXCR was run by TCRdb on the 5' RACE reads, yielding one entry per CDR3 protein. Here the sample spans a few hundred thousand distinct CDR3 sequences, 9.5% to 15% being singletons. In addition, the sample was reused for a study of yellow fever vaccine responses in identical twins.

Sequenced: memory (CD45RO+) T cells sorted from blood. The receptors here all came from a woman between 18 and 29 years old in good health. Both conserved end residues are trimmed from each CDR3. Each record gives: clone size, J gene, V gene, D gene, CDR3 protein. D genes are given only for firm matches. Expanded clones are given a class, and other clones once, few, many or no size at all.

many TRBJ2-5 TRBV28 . ASKPGGRETQY
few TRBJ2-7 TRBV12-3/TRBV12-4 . ASSLGGGQGAYEQY
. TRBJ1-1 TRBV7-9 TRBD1 ASSSGTGGTEAF
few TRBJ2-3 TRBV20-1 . SAPSIASDTQY
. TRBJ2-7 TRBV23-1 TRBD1 ASNLGTATYEQY
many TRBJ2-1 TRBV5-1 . ASSGTGISYNEQF
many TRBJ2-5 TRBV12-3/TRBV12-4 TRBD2 ASRLAGTQETQY
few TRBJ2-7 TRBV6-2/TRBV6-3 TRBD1 ASRPGQGIYEQY
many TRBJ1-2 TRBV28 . ASRRMGGAKSNGYT
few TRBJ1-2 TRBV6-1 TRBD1 AGRQGLTGGYT
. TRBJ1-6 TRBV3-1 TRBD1 ASSQENRGKSPLH
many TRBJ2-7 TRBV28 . ASSLSGPSSYEQY
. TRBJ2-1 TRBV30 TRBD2 AWSSAGGYNEQF
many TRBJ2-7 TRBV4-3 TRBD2 ASSQVWGGVEQY
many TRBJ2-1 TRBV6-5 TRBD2 ASSYRLAGGYNEQF
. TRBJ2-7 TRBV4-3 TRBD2 ASSQEVLAGEQY
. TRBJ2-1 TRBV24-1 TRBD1 ATSDRDRAGASEQF
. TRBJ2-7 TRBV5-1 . ASSLAPVPTSYEQY
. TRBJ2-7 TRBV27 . ASSSDRKEQY
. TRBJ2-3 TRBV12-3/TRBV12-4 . ASSLVVGGGGTQY
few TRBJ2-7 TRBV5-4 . ASSFQGGAYEQY
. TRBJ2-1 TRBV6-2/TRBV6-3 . ASSGSARGEQF
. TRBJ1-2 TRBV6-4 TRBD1 ASSSNPTTRQGSGYT
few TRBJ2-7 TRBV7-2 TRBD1 ASSSPGQVIYEQY
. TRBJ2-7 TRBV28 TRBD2 ASSRTSGTPPPEQY
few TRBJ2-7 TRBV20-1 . SARDLRRERYEQY
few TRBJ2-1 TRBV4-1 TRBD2 ASSQQTSGTWDEQF
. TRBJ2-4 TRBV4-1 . ASSQAAGNGENIQY
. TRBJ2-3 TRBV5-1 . ASGSYSTDTQY
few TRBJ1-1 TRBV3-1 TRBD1 ASSPGTGNIVNTEAF
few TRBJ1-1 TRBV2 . ASWTENTEAF
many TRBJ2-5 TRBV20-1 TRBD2 SARDLAGGPGETQY
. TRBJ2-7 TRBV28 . ASSLMAGVREQY
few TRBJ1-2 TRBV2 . ACAPGFGYGYT
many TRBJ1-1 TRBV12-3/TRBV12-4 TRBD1 ASSLTGQGNTEAF
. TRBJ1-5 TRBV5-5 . ASSFTGGRGGNQPQH
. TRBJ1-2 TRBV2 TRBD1 ASKRDSNYGYT
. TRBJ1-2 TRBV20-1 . SAHTGLGGT
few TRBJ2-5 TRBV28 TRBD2 ASSKNRDYLRETQY
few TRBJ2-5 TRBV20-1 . SALRAGKQETQY
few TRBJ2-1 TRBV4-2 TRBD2 ASSQTLAETHEQF
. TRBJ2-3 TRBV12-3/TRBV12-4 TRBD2 ASRQRGGLTDTQY
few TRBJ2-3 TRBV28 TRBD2 ASSGLSGGAGDTQY
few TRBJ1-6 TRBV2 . ASSVDNRNSPLH
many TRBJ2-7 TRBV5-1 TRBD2 ASSPHWTSGYYEQY
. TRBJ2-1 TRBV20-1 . SAKTTGGPYNEQF
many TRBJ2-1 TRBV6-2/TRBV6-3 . ASSYSSEAVRSF
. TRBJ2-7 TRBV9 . ASSPRLERKPYEQY
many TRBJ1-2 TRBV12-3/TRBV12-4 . ASSLRQTYGYT
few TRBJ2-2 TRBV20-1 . SARVSPNRNTGELF
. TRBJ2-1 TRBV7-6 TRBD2 ASSSALAGGLGNEQF
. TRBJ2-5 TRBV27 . ASSLEGKETQY
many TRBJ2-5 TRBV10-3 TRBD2 ASTSGEAQETQY